The rows below give T cell receptor beta chains drawn from one sample of a study of T cell responses to AZD1222 COVID-19 vaccine. Generated by immunoSEQ multiplex PCR, the TCRdb table keeps only in-frame clones and is missing some. The sample lists about 81,000 clones; about 91% were seen once. Sequenced here: peripheral blood, sampled 28 days after the second AZD1222 dose. The receptor source for this set is an adult who received the AZD1222 COVID-19 vaccine. CDR3s include the opening cysteine and the closing phenylalanine or tryptophan. Each record gives: V gene, J gene, D gene, CDR3 protein. The D gene is left open where the match is weak.

V gene: TRBV4-1
J gene: TRBJ2-1
D gene: -
CDR3 protein: CASSQDRTLAYNEQFF

V gene: TRBV7-9
J gene: TRBJ2-1
D gene: -
CDR3 protein: CASSPSSRDNEQFF

V gene: TRBV11-3
J gene: TRBJ2-2
D gene: -
CDR3 protein: CASSLGLYTGELFF

V gene: TRBV20-1
J gene: TRBJ1-5
D gene: -
CDR3 protein: CSASRGNGNQPQHF

V gene: TRBV13
J gene: TRBJ2-5
D gene: -
CDR3 protein: CASSLLTQETQYF

V gene: TRBV7-2
J gene: TRBJ2-1
D gene: TRBD1
CDR3 protein: CASSPRTGNHNEQFF

V gene: TRBV14
J gene: TRBJ1-2
D gene: -
CDR3 protein: CASSPQTGYGYTF

V gene: TRBV29-1
J gene: TRBJ2-3
D gene: -
CDR3 protein: CSVENTQADTQYF

V gene: TRBV27
J gene: TRBJ2-1
D gene: -
CDR3 protein: CASSFRGSYNEQFF

V gene: TRBV2
J gene: TRBJ2-5
D gene: TRBD2
CDR3 protein: CASRQLAGNVLETQYF

V gene: TRBV28
J gene: TRBJ1-2
D gene: -
CDR3 protein: CASSLSVNYGYTF

V gene: TRBV7-6
J gene: TRBJ2-1
D gene: -
CDR3 protein: CASSLGGTSYNEQFF

V gene: TRBV28
J gene: TRBJ2-7
D gene: TRBD1
CDR3 protein: CASNIRDRGHPVLF

V gene: TRBV4-3
J gene: TRBJ2-7
D gene: TRBD1
CDR3 protein: CASSQGNARGYEQYF

V gene: TRBV7-7
J gene: TRBJ2-5
D gene: TRBD2
CDR3 protein: CASSLAVVAGGQTQYF

V gene: TRBV2
J gene: TRBJ1-5
D gene: -
CDR3 protein: CASQGSHQPQHF

V gene: TRBV7-9
J gene: TRBJ2-2
D gene: -
CDR3 protein: CASSLGGNTGELFF